This is a list of T cell receptor beta chains from one sample in a study of PD-L1 blockade in urothelial cancer. Assay: immunoSEQ multiplex PCR; the TCRdb copy retains only in-frame clones and omits some. The sample lists roughly 130,000 clones, less than 85% occurring once. The sequencing here drew on PBMCs, taken around atezolizumab (anti-PD-L1) treatment. Receptors originate from a middle-aged man with urothelial cancer. Each CDR3 is given with its conserved first and last residue. The D gene is left open where the match is weak. Rows may omit the clone size; those that give it use once, few, many or a size class.

D,V,J,size,DNA,CDR3
.,TRBV4-2,TRBJ2-6,.,TGTGCCAGCAGCCCCCAGGGGTCCGGGGCCAACGTCCTGACTTTC,CASSPQGSGANVLTF
TRBD2,TRBV11-2,TRBJ2-3,.,TGTGCCAGCAGACTAACCCACGGGACTACTCACACAGATACGCAGTATTTT,CASRLTHGTTHTDTQYF
TRBD2,TRBV5-1,TRBJ2-3,.,TGCGCCAGCAGCTCCAAAGGGCGGGAGGGCAGGGGAGATACGCAGTATTTT,CASSSKGREGRGDTQYF
.,TRBV6-1,TRBJ2-7,.,TGTGCCAGCAGTGAAGCCAGGGGCCTCTCCTACGAGCAGTACTTC,CASSEARGLSYEQYF
.,TRBV7-9,TRBJ2-5,.,TGTGCCAGCAGCTTAGCGGAGACAGGCGGCGAGACCCAGTACTTC,CASSLAETGGETQYF
.,TRBV5-4,TRBJ2-1,.,TGTGCCAGCAGTCCCGGTGGGGGGGCTCGACACAATGAGCAGTTCTTC,CASSPGGGARHNEQFF
.,TRBV10-3,TRBJ2-6,.,TGTGCCACTCTTGGACTTTCTGGGGCCAACGTCCTGACTTTC,CATLGLSGANVLTF
TRBD1,TRBV28,TRBJ1-5,.,TGTGCCAGCAGTTCGGGACAGGGGGCTCGCAATCAGCCCCAGCATTTT,CASSSGQGARNQPQHF
.,TRBV2,TRBJ2-3,.,TGTGCCAGCAGTTCTGGGGAGTTGACGCAGTATTTT,CASSSGELTQYF
.,TRBV30,TRBJ2-2,.,TGTGCCTGGAGTGTATTCGGGAGATACACCGGGGAGCTGTTTTTT,CAWSVFGRYTGELFF
.,TRBV7-3,TRBJ2-2,.,TGTGCCAGCAGCCTTTCTGGCAACACCGGGGAGCTGTTTTTT,CASSLSGNTGELFF
TRBD1,TRBV7-2,TRBJ1-6,few,TGTGCCAGCAGCTTAGGGCGGGACAGGGGTTCACCCCTCCACTTT,CASSLGRDRGSPLHF
TRBD1,TRBV6-5,TRBJ2-7,.,TGTGCCAGCAGTCCGCGACAGGGCCACTTCTACGAGCAGTACTTC,CASSPRQGHFYEQYF
TRBD2,TRBV5-1,TRBJ2-1,.,TGCGCCAGCAGCTTCTTAGCGGGAGGCACCTACAATGAGCAGTTCTTC,CASSFLAGGTYNEQFF
TRBD1,TRBV4-1,TRBJ1-5,.,TGCGCCAGCAGCCAAAGGACAGGAGATAGCAATCAGCCCCAGCATTTT,CASSQRTGDSNQPQHF
TRBD2,TRBV27,TRBJ2-7,.,TGTGCCAGCAGGCCAACCGGGACTATTTATTCGGGCGAGCAGTACTTC,CASRPTGTIYSGEQYF
.,TRBV11-2,TRBJ1-5,.,TGTGCCAGCAGCTTAGGGGCAGGGAATCAGCCCCAGCATTTT,CASSLGAGNQPQHF
.,TRBV27,TRBJ2-6,once,TGTGCCAGCAGTTTCGAAATTAGCTCTGGGGCCAACGTCCTGACTTTC,CASSFEISSGANVLTF
TRBD1,TRBV5-6,TRBJ2-7,.,TGTGCCAGCAGCTCCGGGACAGGGCACTACGAGCAGTACTTC,CASSSGTGHYEQYF
.,TRBV21-1,TRBJ2-2,.,TGTGCCAGCAGCAAAGTTCTAGCGGGAGGTGGGACCGGGGAGCTGTTTTTT,CASSKVLAGGGTGELFF
TRBD2,TRBV7-9,TRBJ2-7,.,TGTGCCAGCAGGGGACCGGGACTAGCGGGAGAAGGCGAGCAGTACTTC,CASRGPGLAGEGEQYF
TRBD1,TRBV7-8,TRBJ2-7,.,TGTGCCAGCAGCGTACAGGGGGCGGGCGAGCAGTACTTC,CASSVQGAGEQYF
.,TRBV19,TRBJ2-3,.,TGTGCCACAACCAGCCGGATCGGGGATACGCAGTATTTT,CATTSRIGDTQYF
.,TRBV5-1,TRBJ1-5,.,TGCGCCAGCAGCTCGGGACACAATCAGCCCCAGCATTTT,CASSSGHNQPQHF
.,TRBV7-2,TRBJ2-7,.,TGTGCCAGCAGCCCAGCAGAGGGCGGCGGCGGCCACGAGCAGTACTTC,CASSPAEGGGGHEQYF
.,TRBV7-8,TRBJ2-7,.,TGTGCCAGCAGCTCCCCCCGGGGCGAGCAGTACTTC,CASSSPRGEQYF
TRBD1,TRBV5-5,TRBJ2-7,.,TGTGCCAGCAGCTTCCTGGGGACAGGTCCCTACGAGCAGTACTTC,CASSFLGTGPYEQYF
.,TRBV7-9,TRBJ1-6,.,TGTGCCAGCAGCCGATGGGGGGAGGGCCGAGATTCACCCCTCCACTTT,CASSRWGEGRDSPLHF
.,TRBV6-1,TRBJ1-1,.,TGTGCCAGCAGTGAAGGGCGGCCCCTGTTGATGAGCACTGAAGCTTTCTTT,CASSEGRPLLMSTEAFF
TRBD2,TRBV11-2,TRBJ2-1,.,TGTGCCAGCAGCCATGGGACTAGCGGGACGTACAATGAGCAGTTCTTC,CASSHGTSGTYNEQFF
.,TRBV6-1,TRBJ1-5,.,TGTGCCAGCAGACCGCAGGGATATCAGCCCCAGCATTTT,CASRPQGYQPQHF
TRBD2,TRBV6-1,TRBJ2-2,.,TGTGCCAGCAGTGGGGGGGGGTCCAAGGACGGGGAGCTGTTTTTT,CASSGGGSKDGELFF
TRBD2,TRBV5-8,TRBJ2-3,.,TGTGCCAGAATAGCGGGAGTTTTTCCAGATACGCAGTATTTT,CARIAGVFPDTQYF
.,TRBV5-4,TRBJ2-2,.,TGTGCCAGCAGCTTAGGGACTCCCGGGGAGCTGTTTTTT,CASSLGTPGELFF
TRBD2,TRBV7-3,TRBJ2-2,.,TGTGCCAGCAGCCCCTACCCAGCACCTAGCGGGAGTTCTAACACCGGGGAGCTGTTTTTT,CASSPYPAPSGSSNTGELFF
.,TRBV19,TRBJ1-2,.,TGTGCCAGTAGTATTCGCCTATCCTATGGCTACACCTTC,CASSIRLSYGYTF
.,TRBV14,TRBJ2-3,.,TGTGCCAGCAGCCAAGACCTAGGAGATACGCAGTATTTT,CASSQDLGDTQYF
.,TRBV6-5,TRBJ2-2,.,TGTGCCAGCAGACCCCAGGGTGTCGACACCGGGGAGCTGTTTTTT,CASRPQGVDTGELFF
TRBD2,TRBV7-2,TRBJ2-3,.,TGTGCCAGCAGCTTAGCGGGCGGGAGAAGCACAGATACGCAGTATTTT,CASSLAGGRSTDTQYF
TRBD1,TRBV5-5,TRBJ1-5,few,TGTGCCAGCAGCTCCCTAGGACAGGGCGAGAGGCAGCCCCAGCATTTT,CASSSLGQGERQPQHF
TRBD2,TRBV7-3,TRBJ2-1,.,TGTGCCAGCAGCCGATCATCTAGCGGGAGTGGCAATGAGCAGTTCTTC,CASSRSSSGSGNEQFF
.,TRBV7-3,TRBJ2-4,.,TGTGCCAGCAGCGCAGGAGGGTCCAAAAACATTCAGTACTTC,CASSAGGSKNIQYF
.,TRBV11-2,TRBJ2-2,.,TGTGCCAGCAGCTCCGGGAGTCGGGCCGGGGAGCTGTTTTTT,CASSSGSRAGELFF
.,TRBV5-1,TRBJ2-5,few,TGCGCCAGCAGCCCGGCCCCTAGCGGAGGGGGGGAGACCCAGTACTTC,CASSPAPSGGGETQYF
.,TRBV18,TRBJ2-3,.,TGTGCCAGCTCACCACCGACTAGAGCTAGCACAGATACGCAGTATTTT,CASSPPTRASTDTQYF
.,TRBV9,TRBJ2-1,.,TGTGCCAGCAGCACCCCGGAGGGAGGCGACTACAATGAGCAGTTCTTC,CASSTPEGGDYNEQFF
.,TRBV6-5,TRBJ1-5,few,TGTGCCAGCAGTCGTGACAGATATCAGCCCCAGCATTTT,CASSRDRYQPQHF
TRBD1,TRBV5-4,TRBJ2-2,.,TGTGCCAGCAGCTTGCCGGGACAGGGCGGGATCGGGGAGCTGTTTTTT,CASSLPGQGGIGELFF
.,TRBV28,TRBJ2-1,.,TGTGCCAGCAGCCTACTGAGCTCCTACAATGAGCAGTTCTTC,CASSLLSSYNEQFF
.,TRBV19,TRBJ1-4,.,TGTGCCAGTAGTACTCCGACAGGAACTAATGAAAAACTGTTTTTT,CASSTPTGTNEKLFF
TRBD1,TRBV30,TRBJ1-5,once,TGTGCTGCAACCCCGGGACAGGGGGCATATAGCAATCAGCCCCAGCATTTT,CAATPGQGAYSNQPQHF
.,TRBV7-9,TRBJ1-2,.,TGTGCCAGCAACCCGGACATATACTATAACTATGGCTACACCTTC,CASNPDIYYNYGYTF
.,TRBV10-1,TRBJ1-5,.,TGCGCCAGTAGCCATTTAAGTCGCAATCAGCCCCAGCATTTT,CASSHLSRNQPQHF
TRBD2,TRBV30,TRBJ2-3,.,TGTGCCTGTGCGGGAGCCACAGATACGCAGTATTTT,CACAGATDTQYF
.,TRBV19,TRBJ2-2,.,TGTGCCAGTAGGACAGTCCCAAACACCGGGGAGCTGTTTTTT,CASRTVPNTGELFF